These 29 T cell receptor beta chains came from one sample sequenced in a study of blood T cell repertoires in COVID-19. Clones were read by immunoSEQ multiplex PCR, and TCRdb kept only the in-frame ones, dropping some. Of about 190,000 clones listed, almost 85% are singletons. Sequenced input: peripheral blood. The receptors shown here come from a woman aged 70-85 years with active or convalescent COVID-19.

The chain recombines TRBV2 with TRBJ2-3, with 11 nucleotides matching TRBD2. The trim removed 6 bases at V and 0 bases at J, leaving 5 bases unmatched. The CDR3 consists of 16 residues. From germline, CDR1 is SNHLY and CDR2 FYNNEI. CDR3 sequence: CASSARLAGSTDTQYF. In nucleotides, the CDR3 is TGTGCCAGCAGCGCTAGACTAGCGGGAAGCACAGATACGCAGTATTTT.

The CDR3 bases are TGTGCCAGCAGCTTAGGGGTTCTAGCGGGACCTGGGGATACGCAGTATTTT. It is translated as CASSLGVLAGPGDTQYF. V gene TRBV7-2 combines with J gene TRBJ2-3; 9 bases match TRBD2. Germline V gene lookup returns CDR1 SGHTA and CDR2 FQGNSA. The CDR3 has 17 residues. The V and J ends lost 1 base and 6 bases, in that order; junction bases with no gene match: 11.

This clone showed up just once. Different DNA sequences within this sample yield the same CDR3. The CDR3 here is CASSSGLALNEQFF. CDR3 DNA: TGTGCCAGCAGTTCGGGACTAGCTCTCAATGAGCAGTTCTTC. The rearrangement uses TRBV27 and TRBJ2-1, with TRBD2 matching over 9 bases. The CDR3 length is 14 residues. Per germline, CDR1 MNHEY and CDR2 SMNVEV (reference sequence). The junction had 4 bases not matched to a gene; V was cut back by 4 bases and J by 6 bases.

As concerns this clone: One junction end does not reproduce the germline sequence, and a read error may be involved. The chain's CDR3 is CASSLADSTNEILFF. The DNA for the CDR3 is TGCGCCAGCAGCTTGGCCGACAGTACTAATGAAATACTGTTTTTT. The chain is built from TRBV5-1 and TRBJ1-4; D is possibly TRBD1 (5 bases). CDR1 and CDR2 from the germline V gene are SGHRS and YFSETQ. The CDR3 is 15 residues long.

This chain uses TRBV2 with TRBJ1-3, with a weak D call TRBD1 (6 bases). CDR3 length: 16 residues. Trimming stripped 5 bases from V and 0 bases from J, with 14 bases between. The V gene's germline CDR1 is SNHLY and CDR2 FYNNEI. The DNA of the CDR3 is TGTGCCAGCAGTAAACAGGGCCAGATCTCTGGAAACACCATATATTTT. As protein: CASSKQGQISGNTIYF.

In nucleotides, the CDR3 is TGTGCCATTAGACGAGGTACTGAAGCTTTCTTT. Amino acids: CAIRRGTEAFF. J is TRBJ1-1 and V is TRBV19; D remains ambiguous. Trimming removed 10 bases at V and 5 bases at J, with 11 bases between. The germline CDR1 and CDR2 sequences are LNHDA and SQIVND (reference sequence). There are 11 residues in the CDR3.

The V gene is TRBV13, the J gene TRBJ1-1; D remains ambiguous. Trimming removed 3 bases at V and 7 bases at J, with 12 bases between. The germline V gene has CDR1 PRHDT and CDR2 FYEKMQ (reference sequence). The CDR3 spans 13 residues. In nucleotides, the CDR3 is TGTGCCAGCAGCTTCGAGGTCTTGGGTGAAGCTTTCTTT. It yields the protein CASSFEVLGEAFF.

The chain is built from TRBV18 and TRBJ2-6, with D maybe TRBD1 (6 bases). Germline V gene lookup returns CDR1 KGHSH and CDR2 LQKENI. V lost 3 bases and J lost 0, with 21 bases in between. The CDR3 runs 20 residues. The CDR3 is CASSPLPGQTTGSGANVLTF. CDR3 nucleotides: TGTGCCAGCTCACCCCTACCTGGACAGACTACTGGCTCTGGGGCCAACGTCCTGACTTTC.

The chain combines TRBV2 with TRBJ2-1, with 7 bases lining up with TRBD1. V shed 5 bases and J 7 bases; nucleotides not matched to a gene: 14. The germline V gene has CDR1 SNHLY and CDR2 FYNNEI. CDR3 length: 16 amino acids. As DNA, the CDR3 is TGTGCCAGCAGTTACCTCGGGCAGGGGGTTTCGAATGAGCAGTTCTTC. Its protein product is CASSYLGQGVSNEQFF.

The rearrangement links TRBV27 to TRBJ1-3, with TRBD1 matching 8 bases. This CDR3 region has 15 residues. Losses at the gene ends were 6 bases for V and 5 bases for J; bases not matched to a gene: 9. From germline, CDR1 is MNHEY and CDR2 SMNVEV (reference sequence). CDR3: CASSDAGQARNTIYF. CDR3 nucleotides: TGTGCCAGCAGCGACGCGGGACAGGCTCGAAACACCATATATTTT.

The CDR3 DNA reads as TGTGCCAGCAGAGACCAGGCCCTCGTTGGAAACACCATATATTTT. This encodes CASRDQALVGNTIYF. The chain employs TRBV6-5 and TRBJ1-3; D not certain. From germline, CDR1 is MNHEY and CDR2 SVGAGI. The CDR3 spans 15 residues. V was cut by 6 bases and J by 3 bases, with 15 bases left in between.

The chain couples TRBV4-2 to TRBJ2-7; D is possibly TRBD1 (5 bases). The CDR3 runs 15 residues. V was trimmed by 0 bases and J by 0 bases, leaving 9 bases between them. Looked up from germline, CDR1 is LGHNA and CDR2 is YNFKEQ. Here the CDR3 reads CASSQDRVNSYEQYF. The CDR3 DNA reads TGTGCCAGCAGCCAAGACAGGGTGAACTCCTACGAGCAGTACTTC.

The chain recombines TRBV6-1 with TRBJ2-5; no clear D. The CDR3 extends over 14 amino acids. The V and J ends lost 1 base and 3 bases respectively, with 9 bases between them. Germline CDR1 is MNHNS and CDR2 is SASEGT. Here the CDR3 reads CASSEGRRKETQYF. DNA of the CDR3: TGTGCCAGCAGTGAAGGTCGCAGGAAAGAGACCCAGTACTTC.

The V gene is TRBV29-1, the J gene TRBJ1-1; the D is unclear. The CDR3 has 11 amino acids. Germline values: CDR1 SQVTM, CDR2 ANQGSEA. The V and J ends lost 7 bases and 1 base respectively, with 7 bases between them. In nucleotides, the CDR3 is TGCAGCGGTGGGAGGAACACTGAAGCTTTCTTT. Translated, it gives CSGGRNTEAFF.

The chain recombines TRBV27 with TRBJ2-1, with TRBD2 identical over 12 bases. V shed 6 bases, J shed 3 bases, and the junction held 9 bases outside the gene matches. The CDR3 length is 17 residues. The germline V gene encodes CDR1 MNHEY and CDR2 SMNVEV (reference sequence). CDR3 coding DNA: TGTGCCAGCAGCCAGACTAGCGGGAGTGCAATCTACAATGAGCAGTTCTTC. Its protein is CASSQTSGSAIYNEQFF.

This clone was found once. V usage is TRBV2 and J usage is TRBJ2-7; a possible D gene is TRBD2 (6 bases). The CDR3 is made up of 13 amino acids. Trimming removed 7 bases at V and 1 base at J, with 11 bases between. Germline V lookup: CDR1 SNHLY, CDR2 FYNNEI. The CDR3 DNA is TGTGCCAGCACCGACGGAGGGTCCTACGAGCAGTACTTC. Its protein is CASTDGGSYEQYF.

The CDR3 DNA reads TGCGCCAGCAGCCAAGGGACAGTGCTCTATGGCTACACCTTC. Residues: CASSQGTVLYGYTF. The V and J genes are TRBV4-1 and TRBJ1-2; a weak D match, TRBD1 (6 bases). Trimming shortened V by 1 base and J by 4 bases, and 10 bases separated the two germline ends. The CDR3 is 14 amino acids. CDR1 is MGHRA, CDR2 YSYEKL, per germline.

The rearrangement joins TRBV11-2 to TRBJ1-1; maybe TRBD1 (6 bases). CDR1 and CDR2 (germline): SGHAT, FQNNGV. V lost 2 bases and J 11 bases, leaving 12 bases between the germline ends. The CDR3 totals 12 residues. CDR3 amino acids: CASSLRGGEAFF. In DNA, the CDR3 is TGTGCCAGCAGCTTAAGAGGGGGTGAGGCTTTCTTT. Looking up the rest from reference TRBV11-2 and TRBJ1-1 gives the full variable domain: EAGVAQSPRYKIIEKRQSVAFWCNPISGHATLYWYQQILGQGPKLLIQFQNNGVVDDSQLPKDRFSAERLKGVDSTLKIQPAKLEDSAVYLCASSLRGGEAFFGQGTRLTVV.

The CDR3 DNA follows: TGTGCCAGCGTCCGCGGGCGCGGAGGGCAAGAGACCCAGTACTTC. The encoded protein is CASVRGRGGQETQYF. The chain has TRBV6-5 and TRBJ2-5; tentatively, D is TRBD2 (6 bases). The CDR3 contains 15 residues. From germline, CDR1 is MNHEY and CDR2 SVGAGI. V was clipped by 8 bases and J by 2 bases, with 18 bases between them.

The chain links TRBV5-4 to TRBJ1-2; D gene uncertain. The V end lost 0 bases, the J end lost 2 bases, and 11 bases lay between the germline ends. The CDR3 length is 15 residues. Looked up from germline, CDR1 is SGHNT and CDR2 is YYREEE (reference sequence). CDR3 sequence: CASSLVGGKNYGYTF. The CDR3 DNA is TGTGCCAGCAGCTTGGTTGGAGGGAAGAACTATGGCTACACCTTC.

This clone was detected only a few times. The chain is built from TRBV9 and TRBJ1-1; D call uncertain. Deletions cut 2 bases from V and 1 base from J, with 9 bases between. In germline, CDR1 is SGDLS, CDR2 YYNGEE. The CDR3 runs to 14 residues. DNA of the CDR3: TGTGCCAGCAGCGTCTTGACTGGGAACACTGAAGCTTTCTTT. Protein: CASSVLTGNTEAFF.

The chain carries TRBV27 and TRBJ2-7, with 8 bases aligning to TRBD2. The germline V gene encodes CDR1 MNHEY and CDR2 SMNVEV (reference sequence). This CDR3 is 20 amino acids long. The V gene end was trimmed by 6 bases and the J gene end by 5 bases; junction bases not matched to a gene: 27. The CDR3 here is CASSHTTGGASGQKGHEQYF. CDR3 DNA: TGTGCCAGCAGCCACACGACCGGTGGGGCTAGCGGGCAAAAGGGGCACGAGCAGTACTTC.

V gene TRBV2 combines with J gene TRBJ2-5; 7 nucleotides line up with TRBD1. CDR3 size: 14 residues. The junction had 10 bases not matched to a gene; V was cut back by 7 bases and J by 5 bases. CDR1 and CDR2 (germline): SNHLY, FYNNEI. DNA of the CDR3: TGTGCCAGCAACCAAATAGGGGGCCGGGAGACCCAGTACTTC. It codes for CASNQIGGRETQYF.

The chain combines TRBV5-1 with TRBJ2-1, with a tentative D call TRBD2 (5 bases). With 4 bases removed from V and 1 base from J, the gap between germline ends came to 12 bases. From germline, CDR1 is SGHRS and CDR2 YFSETQ. This CDR3 region has 15 residues. CDR3 DNA sequence: TGCGCCAGCAGCGGAGAAGCGGATTCCTACAATGAGCAGTTCTTC. Encoded protein: CASSGEADSYNEQFF.

J is TRBJ2-1 and V is TRBV5-5, with 8 positions matching TRBD2. After removal of 1 base from V and 0 bases from J, the junction contained 6 bases not matched to a gene. This CDR3 spans 17 amino acids. Germline assignment: CDR1 SGHKS and CDR2 YYEKEE (reference sequence). CDR3 DNA: TGTGCCAGCAGCTTGAGGCTAGCGGGTGCCTCCTACAATGAGCAGTTCTTC. This codes for CASSLRLAGASYNEQFF.

The chain links TRBV10-3 to TRBJ2-1; 11 bases agree with TRBD2. The trim removed 2 bases at V and 4 bases at J, leaving 7 bases unmatched. Germline loops: CDR1 ENHRY, CDR2 SYGVKD. The CDR3 loop spans 17 amino acids. The chain's CDR3 is CAISEPRGTSGYNEQFF. CDR3 in DNA: TGTGCCATCAGTGAGCCTCGCGGGACTAGCGGATACAATGAGCAGTTCTTC.

The table lists this clone with a few counts. The V call is TRBV5-1, the J call TRBJ1-3, with 7 nucleotides matching TRBD1. CDR3 length: 15 residues. V lost 0 bases, J lost 2 bases, and 2 bases stayed unmatched. Germline V CDR1 and CDR2: SGHRS, YFSETQ. In nucleotides, the CDR3 is TGCGCCAGCAGCTTGGCGGGACAGCCTGGAAACACCATATATTTT. It is translated as CASSLAGQPGNTIYF.

V gene TRBV28 combines with J gene TRBJ1-5; no definite D call. CDR3 length: 13 amino acids. Deletions cut 7 bases from V and 5 bases from J, with 12 bases between. Germline CDR1 is MDHEN and CDR2 is SYDVKM. DNA of the CDR3: TGTGCCAGCATTCCATTCCGGGATCAGCCCCAGCATTTT. Its translation is CASIPFRDQPQHF.

The chain joins TRBV29-1 to TRBJ1-4; possibly TRBD1 for D (5 bases). This CDR3 has 13 amino acids. Germline V gives CDR1 SQVTM, CDR2 ANQGSEA. V gave up 5 bases and J gave up 4 bases, with 11 bases separating them. Here the CDR3 DNA reads TGCAGCGTTCGGGGGGGAGATAATGAAAAACTGTTTTTT. Translating gives CSVRGGDNEKLFF.